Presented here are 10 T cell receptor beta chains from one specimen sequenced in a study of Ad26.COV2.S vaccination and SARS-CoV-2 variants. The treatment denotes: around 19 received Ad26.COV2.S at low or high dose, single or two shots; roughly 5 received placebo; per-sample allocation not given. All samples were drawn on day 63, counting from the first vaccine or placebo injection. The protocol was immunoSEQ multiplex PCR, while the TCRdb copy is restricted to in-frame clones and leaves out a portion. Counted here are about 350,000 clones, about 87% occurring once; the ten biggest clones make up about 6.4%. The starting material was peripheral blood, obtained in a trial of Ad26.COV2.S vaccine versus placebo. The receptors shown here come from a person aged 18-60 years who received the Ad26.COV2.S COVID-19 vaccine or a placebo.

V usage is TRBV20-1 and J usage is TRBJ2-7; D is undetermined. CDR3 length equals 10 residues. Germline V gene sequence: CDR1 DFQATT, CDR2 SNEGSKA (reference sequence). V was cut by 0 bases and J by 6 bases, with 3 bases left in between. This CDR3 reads CSARDAEQYF. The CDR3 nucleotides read TGCAGTGCTAGAGATGCCGAGCAGTACTTC.

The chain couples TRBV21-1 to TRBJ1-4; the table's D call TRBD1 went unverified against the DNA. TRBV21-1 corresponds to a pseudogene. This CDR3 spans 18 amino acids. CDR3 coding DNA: TGTGCCAGCAGCACCCGGGACAGGGATACTGCAACTAATGAAAAACTGTTTTTT. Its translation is CASSTRDRDTATNEKLFF.

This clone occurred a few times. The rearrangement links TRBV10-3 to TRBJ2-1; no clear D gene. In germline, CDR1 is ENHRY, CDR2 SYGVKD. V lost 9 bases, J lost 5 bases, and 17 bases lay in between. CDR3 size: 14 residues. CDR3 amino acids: CAIQADFTDNEQFF. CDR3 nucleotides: TGTGCCATTCAGGCAGACTTCACCGACAATGAGCAGTTCTTC.

CDR3 region: CASSRDIYGYTF. The CDR3 nucleotides are TGTGCCAGCAGTCGGGACATCTATGGCTACACCTTC. The genes are TRBV12-3 or TRBV12-4 and TRBJ1-2; a possible D gene is TRBD1 (6 bases). V gave up 5 bases and J gave up 4 bases, with 8 bases separating them. The CDR3 is made up of 12 amino acids.

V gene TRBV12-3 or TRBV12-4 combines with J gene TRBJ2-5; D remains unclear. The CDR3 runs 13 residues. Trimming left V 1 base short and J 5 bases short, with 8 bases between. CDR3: CASSLGVGETQYF. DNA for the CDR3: TGTGCCAGCAGTTTAGGGGTTGGGGAGACCCAGTACTTC.

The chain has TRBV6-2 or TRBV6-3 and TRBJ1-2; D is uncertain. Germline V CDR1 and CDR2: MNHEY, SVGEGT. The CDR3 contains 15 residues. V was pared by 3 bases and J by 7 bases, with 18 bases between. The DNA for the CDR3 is TGTGCCAGCAGTTATTGGGCCAGGCTAACGGGTGGCTACACCTTC. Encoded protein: CASSYWARLTGGYTF.

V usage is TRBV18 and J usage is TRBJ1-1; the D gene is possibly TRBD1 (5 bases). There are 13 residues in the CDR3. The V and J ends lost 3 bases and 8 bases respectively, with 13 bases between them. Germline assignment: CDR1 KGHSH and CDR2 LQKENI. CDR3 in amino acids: CASSPSRAAEAFF. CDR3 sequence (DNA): TGTGCCAGCTCACCCTCCAGGGCAGCCGAAGCTTTCTTT. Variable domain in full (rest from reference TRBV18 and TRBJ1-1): NAGVMQNPRHLVRRRGQEARLRCSPMKGHSHVYWYRQLPEEGLKFMVYLQKENIIDESGMPKERFSAEFPKEGPSILRIQQVVRGDSAAYFCASSPSRAAEAFFGQGTRLTVV.

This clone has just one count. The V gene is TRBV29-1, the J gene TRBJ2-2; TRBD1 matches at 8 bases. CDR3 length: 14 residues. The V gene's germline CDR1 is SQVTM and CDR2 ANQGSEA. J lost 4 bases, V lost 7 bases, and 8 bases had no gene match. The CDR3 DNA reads TGCAGCGCCGATCACAGGGGGTCCACCGGGGAGCTGTTTTTT. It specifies CSADHRGSTGELFF.

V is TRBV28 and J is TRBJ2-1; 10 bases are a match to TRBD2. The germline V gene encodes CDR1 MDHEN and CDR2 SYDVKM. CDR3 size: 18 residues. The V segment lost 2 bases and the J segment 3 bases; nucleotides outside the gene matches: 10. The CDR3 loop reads CASSLGGRGLADYNEQFF. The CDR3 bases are TGTGCCAGCAGTTTAGGGGGTCGAGGACTAGCGGACTACAATGAGCAGTTCTTC.

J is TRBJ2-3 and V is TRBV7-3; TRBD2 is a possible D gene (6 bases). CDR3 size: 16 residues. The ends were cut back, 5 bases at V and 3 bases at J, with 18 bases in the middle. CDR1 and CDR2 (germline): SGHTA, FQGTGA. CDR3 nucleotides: TGTGCCAGCAGCCCCACCTCCGCGGGAATAACAGATACGCAGTATTTT. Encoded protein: CASSPTSAGITDTQYF.